The clone carrying this TCR beta chain was picked up one time. Its antigen remains unknown. The CDR3 totals 13 residues. V lost 6 bases and J lost 6; bases outside the gene matches: 7. Libraries were prepared by immunoSEQ multiplex PCR; TCRdb keeps only in-frame clonotypes and omits some of them. The sample contains more than 85,000 clones, almost 80% of which appear only once. The data are from a study of T cell responses to AZD1222 COVID-19 vaccine. Study-level points and caveats: The donors showed a predominance of white British ancestry and of females, with possible underestimation of clonal diversity.

The sequencing used peripheral blood, collected on day 0 of AZD1222 vaccination. The rearrangement joins TRBV12-3 or TRBV12-4 to TRBJ1-2; 7 bases are shared with TRBD1. This clonotype originated in an adult in good health. The CDR3 region has the DNA TGTGCCAGCAGCCTACAGGGGCGGGATGGCTACACCTTC. This gives the protein CASSLQGRDGYTF.